The 26 T cell receptor beta chains in this list originate from one sample, sequenced in a study of beta chain features in type 1 diabetes. Expressed TCRB transcripts were sequenced, since all the RNA that had been isolated was reverse transcribed. Clones were sequenced by immunoSEQ multiplex PCR, and TCRdb holds only the in-frame ones, with some missing. The sample has about 160,000 clones; about 8.1% are singletons. The sample consisted of central memory CD4+ T cells from blood. The receptors come from a man between 18 and 35 years old in good health.

The chain joins TRBV6-6 to TRBJ2-1, with TRBD2 matching 9 bases. J was trimmed by 9 bases and V by 7 bases; bases with no gene match: 7. The germline V gene has CDR1 MNHNY and CDR2 SVGAGI (reference sequence). This CDR3 contains 13 residues. The CDR3 reads CASNLLAGGEQFF. The CDR3 bases are TGTGCCAGCAACCTACTAGCGGGTGGTGAGCAGTTCTTC.

V and J are TRBV27 and TRBJ1-3; 7 bases agree with TRBD1. CDR1 MNHEY and CDR2 SMNVEV come from the germline V gene (reference sequence). Unmatched junction bases numbered 7, after V lost 5 bases and J lost 0 bases. The length of the CDR3 is 16 residues. CDR3 loop: CASSAQTGVSGNTIYF. The DNA for the CDR3 is TGTGCCAGCAGTGCGCAAACAGGGGTCTCTGGAAACACCATATATTTT.

The chain uses TRBV6-1 and TRBJ2-1, with D maybe TRBD1 (5 bases). The germline V gene encodes CDR1 MNHNS and CDR2 SASEGT. This CDR3 is 14 amino acids long. Trimming stripped 0 bases from V and 9 bases from J, with 12 bases between. The chain's CDR3 is CASSEAPRVGEQFF. The CDR3 bases are TGTGCCAGCAGTGAAGCTCCCAGGGTAGGTGAGCAGTTCTTC.

The table lists this clone with a few counts. The chain employs TRBV14 and TRBJ2-7, with D perhaps TRBD1 (6 bases). Germline V gene data show CDR1 as SGHDN and CDR2 as FVKESK. This CDR3 comprises 14 residues. Trimming pared 4 bases from V and 1 base from J, leaving 11 bases between. The CDR3: CASSLQGGSYEQYF. As DNA, the CDR3 is TGTGCCAGCAGCCTACAGGGTGGGTCCTACGAGCAGTACTTC. The whole variable domain, filled in from reference TRBV14 and TRBJ2-7, reads EAGVTQFPSHSVIEKGQTVTLRCDPISGHDNLYWYRRVMGKEIKFLLHFVKESKQDESGMPNNRFLAERTGGTYSTLKVQPAELEDSGVYFCASSLQGGSYEQYFGPGTRLTVT.

The rearrangement joins TRBV27 to TRBJ2-2, with 8 bases that match TRBD1. From germline, CDR1 is MNHEY and CDR2 SMNVEV (reference sequence). V was clipped by 6 bases and J by 6 bases; unmatched bases: 9. The CDR3 loop spans 15 amino acids. The CDR3 nucleotides read TGTGCCAGCAGAAAAGGTCAGGGGGCCGCCGGGGAGCTGTTTTTT. Its protein is CASRKGQGAAGELFF.

This rearrangement joins TRBV28 to TRBJ2-7; 8 bases line up with TRBD1. This CDR3 comprises 16 residues. V gave up 2 bases and J gave up 4 bases; unmatched junction bases: 10. Germline V gives CDR1 MDHEN, CDR2 SYDVKM. CDR3 in amino acids: CASSLNSPGGGYEQYF. The CDR3 DNA reads TGTGCCAGCAGTTTAAATAGTCCAGGGGGCGGGTACGAGCAGTACTTC. Full variable domain (missing parts from reference TRBV28 and TRBJ2-7): DVKVTQSSRYLVKRTGEKVFLECVQDMDHENMFWYRQDPGLGLRLIYFSYDVKMKEKGDIPEGYSVSREKKERFSLILESASTNQTSMYLCASSLNSPGGGYEQYFGPGTRLTVT.

The rearrangement joins TRBV5-1 to TRBJ2-3; 14 bases line up with TRBD2. Germline values: CDR1 SGHRS, CDR2 YFSETQ. CDR3 size: 16 residues. V shed 4 bases, J shed 5 bases, and the junction held 6 bases outside the gene matches. The CDR3 region has the DNA TGCGCCAGCAGCCGCGGACTAGCGGGGGGAGAAGATACGCAGTATTTT. Amino acid sequence: CASSRGLAGGEDTQYF. The whole variable domain, remainder taken from reference TRBV5-1 and TRBJ2-3, is KAGVTQTPRYLIKTRGQQVTLSCSPISGHRSVSWYQQTPGQGLQFLFEYFSETQRNKGNFPGRFSGRQFSNSRSEMNVSTLELGDSALYLCASSRGLAGGEDTQYFGPGTRLTVL.

The chain carries TRBV30 and TRBJ2-2, with a weak D call TRBD1 (5 bases). Germline CDR1 GTSNPN, CDR2 SVGIG (reference sequence). V lost 8 bases, J lost 7 bases, and 17 bases lay in between. This CDR3 contains 13 residues. For the CDR3, the DNA is TGTGCCCGCTCTGTGGGGCAAGTCGGGGAGCTGTTTTTT. Its protein product is CARSVGQVGELFF.

This chain joins TRBV5-4 and TRBJ1-1, with TRBD1 as a possible D gene (6 bases). The CDR3 has 16 amino acids. Germline CDR1 is SGHNT and CDR2 is YYREEE (reference sequence). V was clipped by 3 bases and J by 0 bases, with 15 bases between them. The CDR3 here is CASSSGQTYMNTEAFF. The CDR3 DNA reads as TGTGCCAGCAGCTCCGGACAGACCTACATGAACACTGAAGCTTTCTTT.

This clone was seen more than once but under ten times. The V call is TRBV6-5, the J call TRBJ1-5, with a tentative D call TRBD1 (5 bases). CDR1 is MNHEY, CDR2 SVGAGI, per germline. The length of the CDR3 is 16 residues. V dropped 2 bases and J dropped 2 bases, with 13 bases sitting between them. The DNA of the CDR3 is TGTGCCAGCAGTTACCGACAGAACAGTTGCAATCAGCCCCAGCATTTT. It translates to CASSYRQNSCNQPQHF.

This clone came up a few times. This chain joins TRBV6-5 and TRBJ1-6; 7 nucleotides agree with TRBD1. The CDR3 consists of 15 residues. The V and J ends lost 8 bases and 7 bases, in that order; junction bases with no gene match: 11. Looked up from germline, CDR1 is MNHEY and CDR2 is SVGAGI. CDR3 in DNA: TGTGCCAGCCGAAAGCACGGGACAGCCAATTCACCCCTCCACTTT. It codes for CASRKHGTANSPLHF.

The chain's CDR3 is CASSFAQGTYTGELFF. Written as DNA, the CDR3 is TGTGCCAGCAGCTTTGCCCAGGGGACCTACACCGGGGAGCTGTTTTTT. The chain recombines TRBV7-9 with TRBJ2-2, with TRBD1 as a possible D gene (6 bases). In germline, CDR1 is SEHNR, CDR2 FQNEAQ (reference sequence). Trimming removed 3 bases from V and 3 bases from J, with 14 bases in between. CDR3 length equals 16 residues.

This clone was observed a handful of times. The chain uses TRBV7-8 and TRBJ2-7, with TRBD2 as a possible D gene (5 bases). V was trimmed by 3 bases and J by 4 bases, leaving 13 bases between them. Per the germline V gene, CDR1 is SGHVS and CDR2 is FQNEAQ. CDR3 length: 14 amino acids. CDR3 sequence (DNA): TGTGCCAGCAGCTTCTCCGGGGTGGAATACGAGCAGTACTTC. This codes for CASSFSGVEYEQYF.

Many counts were recorded for this clone. The gene calls are TRBV2 and TRBJ2-5, with 11 bases lining up with TRBD1. Germline V lookup: CDR1 SNHLY, CDR2 FYNNEI. This CDR3 region has 14 residues. The V gene end was trimmed by 7 bases and the J gene end by 2 bases; junction bases not matched to a gene: 3. CDR3 sequence (DNA): TGTGCCAGCAAGGGGGACAGGGGGCAAGAGACCCAGTACTTC. It codes for CASKGDRGQETQYF.

This clone has just a few counts. J is TRBJ1-1 and V is TRBV9; TRBD1 is a possible D gene (5 bases). The CDR3 length is 14 residues. V was trimmed by 3 bases and J by 4 bases, leaving 13 bases between them. From germline, CDR1 is SGDLS and CDR2 YYNGEE. The CDR3 spells CASSATPDTTEAFF. For the CDR3, the DNA is TGTGCCAGCAGCGCGACGCCGGACACCACTGAAGCTTTCTTT.

This clone was seen more than once but under ten times. The V gene is TRBV6-5, the J gene TRBJ1-2, with TRBD1 identical over 8 bases. The germline V gene has CDR1 MNHEY and CDR2 SVGAGI. This CDR3 is built from 14 residues. Trimming cost V 4 bases and J 6 bases; bases outside gene matches: 7. This CDR3 reads CASSSTDREDGYTF. DNA of the CDR3: TGTGCCAGCAGTTCCACGGACAGGGAGGATGGCTACACCTTC.

This clone was detected ten times or more. This chain links TRBV4-3 with TRBJ2-2, with 7 bases that match TRBD2. The CDR3 contains 15 residues. Germline CDR1 LGHNA, CDR2 YSLEER. V dropped 2 bases and J dropped 6; count of bases not matched to a gene: 6. CDR3 sequence (DNA): TGCGCCAGCAGCCAATGGCTAGCGGCCTCCGGGGAGCTGTTTTTT. Translated: CASSQWLAASGELFF.

This clone was counted at least ten times. V usage is TRBV6-5 and J usage is TRBJ1-5; D remains unclear. Germline CDR1 is MNHEY and CDR2 is SVGAGI. The CDR3 runs to 12 residues. Trimming shortened V by 8 bases and J by 3 bases, and 8 bases separated the two germline ends. CDR3 region: CASRGPNQPQHF. For the CDR3, the DNA is TGTGCCAGCCGGGGTCCCAATCAGCCCCAGCATTTT.

This clone was counted only a few times. V is TRBV19 and J is TRBJ1-2; tentatively, D is TRBD1 (5 bases). The germline CDR1 and CDR2 sequences are LNHDA and SQIVND (reference sequence). This CDR3 is 15 amino acids long. With 9 bases removed from V and 0 bases from J, the gap between germline ends came to 17 bases. CDR3 DNA: TGTGCCAGCCTTAAAATCGACAGCTCTAACTATGGCTACACCTTC. Encoded protein: CASLKIDSSNYGYTF. Based on the CDR3 plus reference TRBV19 and TRBJ1-2, the full variable domain is DGGITQSPKYLFRKEGQNVTLSCEQNLNHDAMYWYRQDPGQGLRLIYYSQIVNDFQKGDIAEGYSVSREKKESFPLTVTSAQKNPTAFYLCASLKIDSSNYGYTFGSGTRLTVV.

This clone was picked up a small number of times. The CDR3 DNA reads as TGCGCCAGCAGCTTTGGAGGGGGCAATGAAAAACTGTTTTTT. Translating it yields CASSFGGGNEKLFF. The chain has TRBV5-1 and TRBJ1-4, with 7 bases lining up with TRBD1. This CDR3 is built from 14 residues. V shed 2 bases, J shed 5 bases, and the junction held 3 bases outside the gene matches. The germline gives CDR1 SGHRS, CDR2 YFSETQ.

Only a few counts were recorded for this clone. V and J are TRBV7-2 and TRBJ2-5; unclear D gene. V lost 6 bases and J lost 5, with 13 bases in between. The CDR3 runs to 13 residues. CDR1 and CDR2 (germline): SGHTA, FQGNSA. DNA for the CDR3: TGTGCCAGCAGTGTAAGGAGATTTGAGACCCAGTACTTC. It yields the protein CASSVRRFETQYF.

This clone was counted ten times or more. The chain couples TRBV7-3 to TRBJ1-1; D is uncertain. V lost 7 bases and J lost 1, with 19 bases in between. The CDR3 has 16 amino acids. Germline V gene lookup returns CDR1 SGHTA and CDR2 FQGTGA. The CDR3 region is CASTVRVGGPNTEAFF. The CDR3 nucleotides are TGTGCCAGCACCGTTAGGGTAGGAGGGCCGAACACTGAAGCTTTCTTT.

In this sample, this clone turned up a few times. The chain combines TRBV6-6 with TRBJ2-1; 9 bases agree with TRBD1. The CDR3 is 14 amino acids. The germline V gene encodes CDR1 MNHNY and CDR2 SVGAGI (reference sequence). V lost 6 bases, J lost 6 bases, and 6 bases stayed unmatched. The CDR3 bases are TGTGCCAGCAGAGGGGGACAGGGCTTCAATGAGCAGTTCTTC. Encoded protein: CASRGGQGFNEQFF.

At least ten counts were recorded for this clone. J is TRBJ2-6 and V is TRBV30, with unresolved D. The V gene lost 3 bases and the J gene lost 2 bases, with 8 bases spanning the gap. Per germline, CDR1 GTSNPN and CDR2 SVGIG (reference sequence). The CDR3 extends over 14 amino acids. The CDR3 protein is CAWRKQPGANVLTF. The CDR3 DNA is TGTGCCTGGAGAAAACAGCCTGGGGCCAACGTCCTGACTTTC. Full variable domain (missing parts from reference TRBV30 and TRBJ2-6): SQTIHQWPATLVQPVGSPLSLECTVEGTSNPNLYWYRQAAGRGLQLLFYSVGIGQISSEVPQNLSASRPQDRQFILSSKKLLLSDSGFYLCAWRKQPGANVLTFGAGSRLTVL.

This clone was seen only a few times. The chain combines TRBV10-3 with TRBJ2-1, with 9 bases lining up with TRBD1. CDR3 length equals 18 residues. Trimming at V came to 3 bases and at J to 8 bases, leaving 17 bases not matched to a gene. Germline V gene lookup returns CDR1 ENHRY and CDR2 SYGVKD. This CDR3 reads CAISDFGWLRDRAYEQFF. DNA of the CDR3: TGTGCCATCAGTGATTTCGGATGGCTAAGGGACAGGGCATATGAGCAGTTCTTC.

This clone has more than one count but fewer than ten. The chain couples TRBV19 to TRBJ2-1, with 9 bases that match TRBD2. Germline V lookup: CDR1 LNHDA, CDR2 SQIVND (reference sequence). This CDR3 spans 14 amino acids. The V segment lost 5 bases and the J segment 6 bases; nucleotides outside the gene matches: 5. The CDR3 DNA sequence: TGTGCCAGTAGTCGGCTAGCGGGATCCAATGAGCAGTTCTTC. Amino acid sequence: CASSRLAGSNEQFF.